This TCR beta chain emerged from a study of graft-versus-host responses after intestinal transplantation. The J segment lost 3 bases and the V segment lost 4 bases, leaving 8 bases of the junction unmatched. CDR1 and CDR2 from the germline V gene are SGDLS and YYNGEE. The CDR3 is made up of 18 amino acids. Some clones are missing from TCRdb's copy, which holds only in-frame ones; the method was immunoSEQ multiplex PCR. Altogether some 40,000 clones are present, 91% being singletons, with the ten largest covering around 2.5%. Sequencing was performed on PBMCs, taken 300 to 320 days after intestinal transplant. The TCR sequence derives from a human patient who received an intestinal transplant, so some T cells may come from the graft donor. This chain connects TRBV9 to TRBJ2-3; 16 bases match TRBD2. The CDR3 sequence is CASSSTGLAGGLTDTQYF. The CDR3 DNA is TGTGCCAGCAGCTCAACGGGACTAGCGGGGGGGCTGACAGATACGCAGTATTTT.